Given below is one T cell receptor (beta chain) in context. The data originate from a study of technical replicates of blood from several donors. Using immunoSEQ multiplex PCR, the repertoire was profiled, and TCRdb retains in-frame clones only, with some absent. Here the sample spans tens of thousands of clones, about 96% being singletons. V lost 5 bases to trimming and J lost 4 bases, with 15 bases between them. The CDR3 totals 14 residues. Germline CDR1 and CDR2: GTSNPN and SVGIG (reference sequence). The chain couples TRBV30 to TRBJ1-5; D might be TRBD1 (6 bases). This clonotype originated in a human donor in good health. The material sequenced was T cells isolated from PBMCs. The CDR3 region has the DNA TGTGCCTGGGCAATAGGGACACATAATCAGCCCCAGCATTTT. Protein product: CAWAIGTHNQPQHF.